The source of this T cell receptor (beta chain) is a study of blood T cell repertoires in COVID-19. Overall study context: In each case, the material was cDNA or gDNA derived from T cells, B-cell-depleted T cells, or PBMCs.

Germline loops: CDR1 SGDLS, CDR2 YYNGEE. This CDR3 is 14 amino acids long. J gave up 3 bases and V 7 bases, and 6 bases lay outside the gene matches. The data were produced by immunoSEQ multiplex PCR, yet TCRdb's version contains in-frame clones alone and is incomplete. This sample has 55,000 or so clones, with about nine tenths found just once. The chain carries TRBV9 and TRBJ1-3, with 8 bases matching TRBD1. The material sequenced was peripheral blood. This TCR was recovered from a man between 40 and 49 years old with acute or convalescent COVID-19. CDR3 loop: CASGAGGFGNTIYF. DNA for the CDR3: TGTGCCAGCGGAGCAGGGGGCTTTGGAAACACCATATATTTT.